The 23 T cell receptor beta chains in this list originate from one sample, sequenced in a study of shared clonotypes between healthy human individuals. CD8 cells classed as naive were CD45RO-negative and positively selected for CCR7, excluding terminally differentiated effector memory CD45RA+ cells. Sequencing was performed with immunoSEQ multiplex PCR; in TCRdb, only in-frame clones are kept and a portion is missing. This sample has about 2 million clones, with roughly 95% found just once. The source material was naive CD8+ T cells sorted from blood. Receptors originate from a man younger than 35 in good health.

This clone occurred once. The V gene is TRBV6-5, the J gene TRBJ1-2; TRBD1 matches at 7 bases. Germline CDR1 and CDR2: MNHEY and SVGAGI. V shed 2 bases and J 4 bases; nucleotides not matched to a gene: 7. The CDR3 extends over 15 amino acids. CDR3 sequence: CASSYGQGGLYGYTF. The CDR3 nucleotides are TGTGCCAGCAGTTACGGGCAGGGGGGACTCTATGGCTACACCTTC.

This sequence joins TRBV11-2 and TRBJ2-7; TRBD2 might be the D (6 bases). The CDR3 has 15 residues. Germline CDR1 SGHAT, CDR2 FQNNGV. The V end was cut by 1 base, the J end by 3 bases, with 13 bases between. In nucleotides, the CDR3 is TGTGCCAGCAGCTTAGGGGCAGGGAGGCACTACGAGCAGTACTTC. Protein product: CASSLGAGRHYEQYF. Drawing the rest from reference TRBV11-2 and TRBJ2-7, the complete variable domain is EAGVAQSPRYKIIEKRQSVAFWCNPISGHATLYWYQQILGQGPKLLIQFQNNGVVDDSQLPKDRFSAERLKGVDSTLKIQPAKLEDSAVYLCASSLGAGRHYEQYFGPGTRLTVT.

This clone was detected once. The rearrangement uses TRBV5-4 and TRBJ2-3; D may be TRBD2 (6 bases). The CDR3 totals 19 residues. Germline-derived CDR1 and CDR2 are SGHNT and YYREEE (reference sequence). Deletions cut 3 bases from V and 5 bases from J, with 28 bases between. This CDR3 reads CASSSPGWLASPRGDTQYF. CDR3 DNA: TGTGCCAGCAGCTCCCCGGGGTGGCTAGCGTCCCCAAGGGGAGATACGCAGTATTTT.

J is TRBJ2-1 and V is TRBV27; 11 positions match TRBD2. J was trimmed by 3 bases and V by 6 bases; bases with no gene match: 22. The CDR3 is made up of 21 amino acids. The germline CDR1 and CDR2 sequences are MNHEY and SMNVEV (reference sequence). Here the CDR3 DNA reads TGTGCCAGCAGCCCTCGGTTAGCGGGGGGGTCAGGGGAGGGTCACTACAATGAGCAGTTCTTC. Amino acid sequence: CASSPRLAGGSGEGHYNEQFF.

The V gene is TRBV11-2, the J gene TRBJ2-1; the match to TRBD2 covers 8 bases. V lost 3 bases and J lost 6; bases outside the gene matches: 1. This CDR3 contains 13 residues. Germline CDR1 reads SGHAT; CDR2 reads FQNNGV. The chain's CDR3 is CASSFGTSNEQFF. Written as DNA, the CDR3 is TGTGCCAGCAGCTTCGGGACTAGCAATGAGCAGTTCTTC.

V gene TRBV1 combines with J gene TRBJ2-3; TRBD2 is the table's D call, not checked against the DNA. TRBV1 is designated a pseudogene. The CDR3 consists of 17 residues. In nucleotides, the CDR3 is TGCACCAGCAGCCAACCTGTTCGCGGGGAGCGATGGGATACGCAGTATTTT. Protein sequence: CTSSQPVRGERWDTQYF.

CDR3 sequence: CASTGTGGSYEQYF. For the CDR3, the DNA is TGTGCCAGTACGGGAACAGGGGGCTCCTACGAGCAGTACTTC. The chain joins TRBV19 to TRBJ2-7, with 8 nucleotides matching TRBD1. Trimming took 7 bases from V and 0 from J; bases not matched to a gene: 5. Germline V gene lookup returns CDR1 LNHDA and CDR2 SQIVND (reference sequence). This CDR3 region has 14 residues.

This clone is a singleton in its sample. The rearrangement links TRBV5-1 to TRBJ1-2; TRBD1 is a possible D gene (5 bases). Between the trimmed V and J ends, which lost 3 bases and 2 bases, there was a span of 14 bases. Germline-derived CDR1 and CDR2 are SGHRS and YFSETQ. CDR3 length: 15 amino acids. The CDR3 loop is CASSSIGTDNYGYTF. In DNA, the CDR3 is TGCGCCAGCAGCTCAATTGGGACGGACAACTATGGCTACACCTTC.

In its sample, this clone was seen a few times. This rearrangement joins TRBV6-6 to TRBJ2-5, with a weak D call TRBD2 (6 bases). V shed 6 bases and J shed 2 bases, with 10 bases lying between them. The CDR3 covers 13 residues. Per germline, CDR1 MNHNY and CDR2 SVGAGI (reference sequence). CDR3 bases: TGTGCCAGCAGCGCCGGGAGTCAAGAGACCCAGTACTTC. It codes for CASSAGSQETQYF.

This rearrangement joins TRBV5-1 to TRBJ2-7; D gene ambiguous. Trimming left V 0 bases short and J 5 bases short, with 15 bases between. The CDR3 has 15 residues. The V gene's germline CDR1 is SGHRS and CDR2 YFSETQ. CDR3 residues: CASSLAPGSRDEQYF. The CDR3 bases are TGCGCCAGCAGCTTGGCGCCCGGGTCTAGAGACGAGCAGTACTTC.

In this sample, this clone turned up once. This sample includes further DNA sequences coding for the same CDR3. The chain employs TRBV4-3 and TRBJ2-1, with TRBD1 as a possible D gene (6 bases). V was shortened by 0 bases and J by 3 bases, with 9 bases between the two germline ends. The CDR3 length is 15 residues. The germline CDR1 and CDR2 sequences are LGHNA and YSLEER. CDR3 amino acids: CASSQDSDSYNEQFF. The CDR3 DNA sequence: TGCGCCAGCAGCCAAGACTCGGACAGCTACAATGAGCAGTTCTTC.

This chain uses TRBV7-9 with TRBJ2-2; 8 bases map to TRBD2. CDR3 length: 17 amino acids. V gave up 5 bases and J gave up 4 bases; unmatched junction bases: 12. Germline CDR1 SEHNR, CDR2 FQNEAQ (reference sequence). DNA of the CDR3: TGTGCCAGCAGCCCAACCTTCGCCAGCGGGAGCACCGGGGAGCTGTTTTTT. Translating gives CASSPTFASGSTGELFF.

J is TRBJ2-2 and V is TRBV2, with 12 nucleotides matching TRBD2. This CDR3 spans 18 amino acids. Germline lookup yields CDR1 SNHLY and CDR2 FYNNEI. Trimming at V came to 4 bases and at J to 3 bases, leaving 9 bases not matched to a gene. The CDR3 protein is CASSGGPRLAGDTGELFF. The CDR3 DNA follows: TGTGCCAGCAGTGGGGGCCCGAGACTAGCGGGAGACACCGGGGAGCTGTTTTTT.

The chain combines TRBV27 with TRBJ2-1; unclear D gene. V lost 4 bases and J lost 0, with 13 bases in between. The length of the CDR3 is 16 residues. CDR1 and CDR2 from the germline V gene are MNHEY and SMNVEV (reference sequence). In DNA form, the CDR3 reads TGTGCCAGCAGTTCAAGTCCCGGGCTCTCCTACAATGAGCAGTTCTTC. Translated, it gives CASSSSPGLSYNEQFF.

The chain carries TRBV4-1 and TRBJ2-7; tentatively, D is TRBD2 (5 bases). With 0 bases removed from V and 3 bases from J, the gap between germline ends came to 12 bases. The CDR3 totals 15 residues. CDR1 and CDR2 (germline): MGHRA, YSYEKL. CDR3 region: CASSQEIALSYEQYF. The CDR3 DNA is TGCGCCAGCAGCCAAGAGATAGCGCTCAGCTACGAGCAGTACTTC.

The chain links TRBV28 to TRBJ1-1; 7 bases are a match to TRBD1. The CDR3 extends over 16 amino acids. Germline CDR1 and CDR2: MDHEN and SYDVKM. The V and J ends lost 3 bases and 4 bases, in that order; junction bases with no gene match: 11. CDR3 bases: TGTGCCAGCAGTTTGTCTTTAGAGGGGGCGGGCACTGAAGCTTTCTTT. Its translation is CASSLSLEGAGTEAFF.

In its sample, this clone was seen once. The chain combines TRBV28 with TRBJ2-1, with TRBD1 matching 11 bases. CDR1 is MDHEN and CDR2 is SYDVKM in the germline V gene. The CDR3 extends over 15 amino acids. V gave up 5 bases and J gave up 3 bases; unmatched junction bases: 3. CDR3 in amino acids: CASSRTGGFYNEQFF. For the CDR3, the DNA is TGTGCCAGCAGTCGGACAGGGGGCTTCTACAATGAGCAGTTCTTC.

The V and J genes are TRBV6-5 and TRBJ2-4; a weak D match, TRBD2 (6 bases). Between the trimmed V and J ends, which lost 2 bases and 2 bases, there was a span of 10 bases. The length of the CDR3 is 15 residues. The germline V gene encodes CDR1 MNHEY and CDR2 SVGAGI. The CDR3 nucleotides are TGTGCCAGCAGTTACGGCCGGGACTCCAAAAACATTCAGTACTTC. Protein product: CASSYGRDSKNIQYF.

V usage is TRBV10-3 and J usage is TRBJ2-5; D remains ambiguous. V gave up 11 bases and J gave up 2 bases, with 15 bases separating them. The CDR3 contains 13 residues. Germline CDR1 ENHRY, CDR2 SYGVKD. The CDR3 loop is CAAGASTQETQYF. CDR3 nucleotide sequence: TGTGCCGCCGGCGCGAGTACTCAAGAGACCCAGTACTTC.

V usage is TRBV6-5 and J usage is TRBJ2-7, with 7 bases lining up with TRBD2. CDR3 length equals 10 residues. CDR1 and CDR2 from the germline V gene are MNHEY and SVGAGI. The CDR3 region has the DNA TGTCCGCCTCGGGGGGAAGAGCAGTACTTC. The encoded protein is CPPRGEEQYF.

The rearrangement joins TRBV7-9 to TRBJ2-5; 7 nucleotides align to TRBD1. The trim removed 1 base at V and 1 base at J, leaving 3 bases unmatched. This CDR3 spans 15 amino acids. The germline gives CDR1 SEHNR, CDR2 FQNEAQ (reference sequence). This chain's CDR3 is CASSLGAGGQETQYF. The CDR3 DNA follows: TGTGCCAGCAGCTTAGGGGCAGGGGGCCAAGAGACCCAGTACTTC. Filled out from reference TRBV7-9 and TRBJ2-5, the complete variable domain reads DTGVSQNPRHKITKRGQNVTFRCDPISEHNRLYWYRQTLGQGPEFLTYFQNEAQLEKSRLLSDRFSAERPKGSFSTLEIQRTEQGDSAMYLCASSLGAGGQETQYFGPGTRLLVL.

The chain is built from TRBV11-3 and TRBJ2-7; D not resolved. In germline, CDR1 is SGHNT, CDR2 YENEEA. The V gene lost 3 bases and the J gene lost 6 bases, with 9 bases spanning the gap. The CDR3 loop spans 12 amino acids. CDR3 sequence (DNA): TGTGCCAGCAGCTTTGCAGAAGGCGAGCAGTACTTC. Translation: CASSFAEGEQYF.

V usage is TRBV30 and J usage is TRBJ1-2; D might be TRBD1 (6 bases). Trimming removed 2 bases at V and 6 bases at J, with 22 bases between. Looked up from germline, CDR1 is GTSNPN and CDR2 is SVGIG (reference sequence). This CDR3 is 16 amino acids long. CDR3 protein: CAWSPLGPQGRHGYTF. In DNA form, the CDR3 reads TGTGCCTGGAGTCCTCTAGGGCCTCAGGGGAGGCATGGCTACACCTTC.